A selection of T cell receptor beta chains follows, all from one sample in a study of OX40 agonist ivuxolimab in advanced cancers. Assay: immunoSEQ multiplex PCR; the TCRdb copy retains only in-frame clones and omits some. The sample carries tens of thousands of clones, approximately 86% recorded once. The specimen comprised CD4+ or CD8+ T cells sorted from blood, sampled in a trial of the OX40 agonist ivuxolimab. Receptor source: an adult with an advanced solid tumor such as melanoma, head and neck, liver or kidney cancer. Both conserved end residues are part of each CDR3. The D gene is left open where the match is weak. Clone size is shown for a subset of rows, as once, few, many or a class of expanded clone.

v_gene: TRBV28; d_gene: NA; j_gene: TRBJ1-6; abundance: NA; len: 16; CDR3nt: TGTGCCAGCAGTTCCCTGACTCGAGCCTATAATTCACCCCTCCACTTT; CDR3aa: CASSSLTRAYNSPLHF
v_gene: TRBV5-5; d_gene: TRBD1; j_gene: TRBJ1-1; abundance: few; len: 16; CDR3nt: TGTGCCAGCACCCGGTCTGTGGGACAGGGTGACACTGAAGCTTTCTTT; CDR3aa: CASTRSVGQGDTEAFF
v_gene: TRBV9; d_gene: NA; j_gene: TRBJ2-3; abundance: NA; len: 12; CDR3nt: TGTGCCAGCAGAGACTACACAGATACGCAGTATTTT; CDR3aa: CASRDYTDTQYF
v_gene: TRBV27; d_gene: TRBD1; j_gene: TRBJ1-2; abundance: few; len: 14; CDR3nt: TGTGCCAGCAGTTTAGACGGCAGGGGGCTCGGCTACACCTTC; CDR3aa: CASSLDGRGLGYTF
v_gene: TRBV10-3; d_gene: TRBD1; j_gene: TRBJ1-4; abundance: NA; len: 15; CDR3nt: TGTGCCATCAGTGAAGGGACAGGGGGAACTGAAAAACTGTTTTTT; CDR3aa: CAISEGTGGTEKLFF
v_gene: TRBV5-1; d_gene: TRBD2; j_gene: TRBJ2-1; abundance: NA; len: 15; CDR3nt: TGCGCCAGCTTGAGCGGGGGGGCAGCCTACAATGAGCAGTTCTTC; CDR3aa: CASLSGGAAYNEQFF
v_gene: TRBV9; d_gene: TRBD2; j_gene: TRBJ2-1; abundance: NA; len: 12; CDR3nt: TGTGCCAGCAAGGCTAGCGGTAATGAGCAGTTCTTC; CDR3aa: CASKASGNEQFF
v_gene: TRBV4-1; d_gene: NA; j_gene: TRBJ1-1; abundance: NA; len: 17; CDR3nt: TGCGCCAGCAGCCACGCCCTCCAGGGATTAGGAAACACTGAAGCTTTCTTT; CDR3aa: CASSHALQGLGNTEAFF
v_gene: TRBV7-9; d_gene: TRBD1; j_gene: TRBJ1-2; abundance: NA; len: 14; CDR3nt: TGTGCCAGCAGTCAGGGACAGGGGGGCTATGGCTACACCTTC; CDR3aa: CASSQGQGGYGYTF
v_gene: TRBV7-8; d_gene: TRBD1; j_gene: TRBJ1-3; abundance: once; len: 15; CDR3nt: TGTGCCAGCAGCCAATCGGGACAGGGGACGAACACCATATATTTT; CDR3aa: CASSQSGQGTNTIYF
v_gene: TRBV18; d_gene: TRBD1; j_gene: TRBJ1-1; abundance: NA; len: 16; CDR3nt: TGTGCCAGCTCACTCGGGACAGCTGACTTGAACACTGAAGCTTTCTTT; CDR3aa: CASSLGTADLNTEAFF
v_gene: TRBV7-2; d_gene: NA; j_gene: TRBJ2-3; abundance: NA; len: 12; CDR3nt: TGTGCCAGCAGCCTCTTCACAGATACGCAGTATTTT; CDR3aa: CASSLFTDTQYF
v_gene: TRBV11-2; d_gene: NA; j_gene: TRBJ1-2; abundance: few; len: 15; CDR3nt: TGTGCCAGCAGCGGGGGCCTTTCAGGGAGCTATGGCTACACCTTC; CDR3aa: CASSGGLSGSYGYTF
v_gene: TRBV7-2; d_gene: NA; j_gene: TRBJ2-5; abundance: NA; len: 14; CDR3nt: TGTGCCAGCAGCTTAGGGGTGGGGTTCGCGACCCAGTACTTC; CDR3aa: CASSLGVGFATQYF
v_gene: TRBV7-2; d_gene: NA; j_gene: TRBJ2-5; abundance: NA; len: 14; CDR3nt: TGTGCCAGCAGCTTAAATCGGGGGAGAGAGACCCAGTACTTC; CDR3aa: CASSLNRGRETQYF
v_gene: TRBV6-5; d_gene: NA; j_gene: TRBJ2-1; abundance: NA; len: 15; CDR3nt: TGTGCCAGCAATAGAGGGGGGGATCCCTACAATGAGCAGTTCTTC; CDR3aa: CASNRGGDPYNEQFF
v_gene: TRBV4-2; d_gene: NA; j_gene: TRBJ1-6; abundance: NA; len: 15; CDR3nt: TGTGCCAGCAGCCAAGGGACCAGCTATAATTCACCCCTCCACTTT; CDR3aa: CASSQGTSYNSPLHF
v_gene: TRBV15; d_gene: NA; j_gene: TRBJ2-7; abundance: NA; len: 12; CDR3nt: TGTGCCACAAGGGACAACACCTACGAGCAGTACTTC; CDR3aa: CATRDNTYEQYF
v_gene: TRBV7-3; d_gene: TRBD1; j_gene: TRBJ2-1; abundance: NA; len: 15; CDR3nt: TGTGCCAGCAGCTTCTCCGGGACAGGGGCAGATGAGCAGTTCTTC; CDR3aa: CASSFSGTGADEQFF
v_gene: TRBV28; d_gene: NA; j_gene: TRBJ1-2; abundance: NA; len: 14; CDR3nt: TGTGCCAGCACCCCTAGGTGGCAGTACTATGGCTACACCTTC; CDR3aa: CASTPRWQYYGYTF
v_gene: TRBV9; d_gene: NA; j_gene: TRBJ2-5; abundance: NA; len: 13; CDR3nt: TGTGCCAGCAGCGTAGGGTCTGAGGCTTCCCAGTACTTC; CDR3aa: CASSVGSEASQYF
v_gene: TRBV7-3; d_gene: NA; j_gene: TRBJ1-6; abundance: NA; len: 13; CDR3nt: TGTGCCAGCAGCTCCGGGATGGGATCACCCCTCCACTTT; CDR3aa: CASSSGMGSPLHF
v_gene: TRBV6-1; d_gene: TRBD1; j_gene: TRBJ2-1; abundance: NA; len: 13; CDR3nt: TGTGCCAGCAGTGGACAGGGGCAAAATGAGCAGTTCTTC; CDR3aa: CASSGQGQNEQFF
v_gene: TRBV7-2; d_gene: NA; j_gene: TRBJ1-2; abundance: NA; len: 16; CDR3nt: TGTGCCAGCACCACCGGGGCGGGGACGGGAATTTATGGCTACACCTTC; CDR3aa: CASTTGAGTGIYGYTF
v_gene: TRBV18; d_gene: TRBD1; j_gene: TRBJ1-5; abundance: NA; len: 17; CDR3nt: TGTGCCAGCTCAACATCTACAGGGGTCCTTAGCAATCAGCCCCAGCATTTT; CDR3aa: CASSTSTGVLSNQPQHF
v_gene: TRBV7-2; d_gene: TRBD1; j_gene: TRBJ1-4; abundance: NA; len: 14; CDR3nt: TGTGCCAGCAGCTGGGGACAGGGATCCGGAAAACTGTTTTTT; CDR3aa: CASSWGQGSGKLFF
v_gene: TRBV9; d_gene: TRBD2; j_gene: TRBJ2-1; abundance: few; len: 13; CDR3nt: TGTGCCAGCAGCGTAGCCAGCGGGGGGATGAAGTTCTTC; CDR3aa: CASSVASGGMKFF
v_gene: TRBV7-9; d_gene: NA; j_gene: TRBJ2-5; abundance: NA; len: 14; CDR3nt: TGTGCCAGCAGCTTAAAGGACCGGGTGGAGACCCAGTACTTC; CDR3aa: CASSLKDRVETQYF
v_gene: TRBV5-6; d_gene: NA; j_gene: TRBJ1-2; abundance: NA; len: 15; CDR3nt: TGTGCCAGCAGCTTCCTGGACGGAAGGAACTATGGCTACACCTTC; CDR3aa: CASSFLDGRNYGYTF